Each of the 30 T cell receptor beta chains below was sequenced from the same sample in a study of blood T cells in healthy people across ages. Next came a second PCR, run for about 7 to 12 cycles, which used a sample-barcoded 5' primer along with a J-beta primer mix. TCRdb reprocessed the 5' RACE reads with MiXCR, giving one entry per CDR3 protein. The profile shows some 1.5 million distinct CDR3 sequences, 28% of them singletons. The sample comprised blood. These receptors were taken from a woman aged 30 to 39 in good health.

In its sample, this clonotype was seen many times. The chain recombines TRBV10-3 with TRBJ2-7; 9 bases map to TRBD1. This CDR3 is 14 amino acids long. Germline V CDR1 and CDR2: ENHRY, SYGVKD. Trimming at V came to 4 bases and at J to 1 base, leaving 2 bases not matched to a gene. The chain's CDR3 is CAISAGTGSYEQYF. The CDR3 coding sequence is TGTGCCATCAGTGCCGGGACAGGGTCCTACGAGCAGTACTTC.

This rearrangement joins TRBV10-3 to TRBJ1-4; D unclear. This CDR3 is built from 14 residues. Germline V gene lookup returns CDR1 ENHRY and CDR2 SYGVKD. The V gene lost 3 bases and the J gene lost 0 bases, with 5 bases spanning the gap. The CDR3 DNA sequence: TGTGCCATCAGTGACGGGACAACTAATGAAAAACTGTTTTTT. Its translation: CAISDGTTNEKLFF.

This clonotype was recorded many times. The chain is built from TRBV20-1 and TRBJ2-7; D gene ambiguous. Per the germline V gene, CDR1 is DFQATT and CDR2 is SNEGSKA (reference sequence). The germline V and J ends were trimmed by 2 bases and 2 bases, with 10 bases remaining between them. The CDR3 has 13 amino acids. The CDR3 loop reads CSARYGTAYEQYF. The DNA for the CDR3 is TGCAGTGCTAGATATGGCACCGCCTACGAGCAGTACTTC.

The chain uses TRBV3-1 and TRBJ1-1, with D unclear. This CDR3 has 14 residues. The ends were cut back, 1 base at V and 5 bases at J, with 11 bases in the middle. Germline V gene lookup returns CDR1 LGHDT and CDR2 YNNKEL (reference sequence). The CDR3 nucleotides are TGTGCCAGCAGCCAAGGGCCTTCGGGGACTGAAGCTTTCTTT. It translates to CASSQGPSGTEAFF.

This clonotype was observed many times. The chain couples TRBV6-5 to TRBJ2-7; 7 positions agree with TRBD2. Per germline, CDR1 MNHEY and CDR2 SVGAGI. This CDR3 has 15 residues. Trimming removed 2 bases from V and 1 base from J; junction bases left unmatched: 5. The CDR3, as DNA: TGTGCCAGCAGTTACGGTGGGACTATTTCCTACGAGCAGTACTTC. This encodes CASSYGGTISYEQYF.

Many counts were recorded for this clonotype. This chain connects TRBV29-1 to TRBJ2-5; D is perhaps TRBD2 (5 bases). This CDR3 comprises 15 residues. V was pared by 0 bases and J by 0 bases, with 11 bases between. Germline V gene data show CDR1 as SQVTM and CDR2 as ANQGSEA. In DNA form, the CDR3 reads TGCAGCGTTGAAGATTGGAGGTCTGACCAAGAGACCCAGTACTTC. Encoded protein: CSVEDWRSDQETQYF.

This clonotype was detected once. This sequence joins TRBV9 and TRBJ2-3; TRBD1 is a possible D gene (6 bases). Trimming pared 2 bases from V and 4 bases from J, leaving 14 bases between. CDR1 and CDR2 (germline): SGDLS, YYNGEE. The CDR3 consists of 15 residues. The CDR3 coding sequence is TGTGCCAGCAGCGTCGAGGGGGATGGCGCAGATACGCAGTATTTT. It yields the protein CASSVEGDGADTQYF.

Here the CDR3 DNA reads TGTGCCAGCAGCGCCAGTGGCACTGAAGCTTTCTTT. This encodes CASSASGTEAFF. The V call is TRBV7-3, the J call TRBJ1-1, with D uncertain. Germline CDR1 is SGHTA and CDR2 is FQGTGA. This CDR3 is 12 amino acids long. V was clipped by 5 bases and J by 4 bases, with 8 bases between them.

This clonotype appeared many times. V gene TRBV10-3 combines with J gene TRBJ2-2; 12 bases align to TRBD2. CDR3 length: 15 residues. Trimming removed 4 bases from V and 7 bases from J; junction bases left unmatched: 4. Looked up from germline, CDR1 is ENHRY and CDR2 is SYGVKD. CDR3 loop: CAISGTSGDRGELFF. CDR3 DNA: TGTGCCATCAGTGGGACTAGCGGGGACCGCGGGGAGCTGTTTTTT.

This clonotype was recorded once. The chain combines TRBV7-2 with TRBJ2-7, with 9 bases lining up with TRBD1. Germline CDR1 is SGHTA and CDR2 is FQGNSA. After removal of 1 base from V and 4 bases from J, the junction contained 8 bases not matched to a gene. The CDR3 runs to 16 residues. The CDR3 is CASSLVSDRGSYEQYF. As DNA, the CDR3 is TGTGCCAGCAGCTTAGTCAGCGACAGGGGGTCGTACGAGCAGTACTTC. The complete variable domain, with remaining parts taken from reference TRBV7-2 and TRBJ2-7, reads GAGVSQSPSNKVTEKGKDVELRCDPISGHTALYWYRQSLGQGLEFLIYFQGNSAPDKSGLPSDRFSAERTGGSVSTLTIQRTQQEDSAVYLCASSLVSDRGSYEQYFGPGTRLTVT.

A note on this clonotype: This clone may be a read error of a much larger clone one base away. The CDR3 bases are TGTGCCAGCAGCCAACCAGAGGTCCGGTTCAATGAGCAGTACTTC. It codes for CASSQPEVRFNEQYF. The chain links TRBV7-8 to TRBJ2-4; D gene ambiguous. The CDR3 runs to 15 residues. The germline gives CDR1 SGHVS, CDR2 FQNEAQ. V shed 5 bases and J shed 13 bases, with 24 bases lying between them.

V is TRBV5-8 and J is TRBJ1-5; D is undetermined. The CDR3 contains 15 residues. Germline-derived CDR1 and CDR2 are SGHTS and YDEGEE. V was pared by 0 bases and J by 4 bases, with 11 bases between. The DNA of the CDR3 is TGTGCCAGCAGCTTGGAACCCTTAGGTAATCAGCCCCAGCATTTT. This translates into CASSLEPLGNQPQHF.

This clonotype was counted many times. The CDR3 here is CASTRGTEAFF. CDR3 DNA: TGTGCCAGCACGAGGGGGACTGAAGCTTTCTTT. The chain employs TRBV6-5 and TRBJ1-1; D may be TRBD1 (6 bases). The CDR3 totals 11 residues. CDR1 MNHEY and CDR2 SVGAGI come from the germline V gene. With 7 bases removed from V and 5 bases from J, the gap between germline ends came to 8 bases.

This clonotype turned up a few times. This rearrangement joins TRBV6-1 to TRBJ2-2, with 7 bases identical to TRBD1. Trimming removed 8 bases from V and 0 bases from J; junction bases left unmatched: 0. The CDR3 length is 13 residues. Germline assignment: CDR1 MNHNS and CDR2 SASEGT. DNA of the CDR3: TGTGCCAGCGGGACAGCGAACACCGGGGAGCTGTTTTTT. As protein: CASGTANTGELFF.

This clonotype was seen more than once but under ten times. The chain employs TRBV3-1 and TRBJ2-3, with a possible D match to TRBD2 (6 bases). Germline loops: CDR1 LGHDT, CDR2 YNNKEL (reference sequence). This CDR3 is 16 amino acids long. V was shortened by 6 bases and J by 0 bases, with 16 bases between the two germline ends. CDR3 in amino acids: CASSDGGGISTDTQYF. DNA for the CDR3: TGTGCCAGCAGTGACGGTGGCGGGATTAGCACAGATACGCAGTATTTT.

This clonotype has ten or more counts. The chain employs TRBV20-1 and TRBJ2-7; the match to TRBD1 covers 7 bases. CDR3 length equals 12 residues. The germline V gene has CDR1 DFQATT and CDR2 SNEGSKA (reference sequence). The V and J ends lost 6 bases and 4 bases, in that order; junction bases with no gene match: 6. CDR3 residues: CSARQGLYEQYF. In DNA form, the CDR3 reads TGCAGTGCCAGACAGGGATTATACGAGCAGTACTTC.

The chain links TRBV6-1 to TRBJ2-5, with TRBD1 identical over 7 bases. The CDR3 has 13 residues. The V and J ends lost 9 bases and 11 bases, in that order; junction bases with no gene match: 15. Germline V gene lookup returns CDR1 MNHNS and CDR2 SASEGT. The CDR3 DNA reads TGTGCCAGTCGGGACAGCTGGGCCGGCCAGCAGTACTTC. Translated, it gives CASRDSWAGQQYF.

In its sample, this clonotype was seen many times. The chain couples TRBV6-5 to TRBJ1-2; TRBD1 agrees at 7 bases. The germline gives CDR1 MNHEY, CDR2 SVGAGI. The CDR3 contains 14 residues. J was trimmed by 4 bases and V by 7 bases; bases with no gene match: 9. This CDR3 reads CASNDRAAVYGYTF. The DNA for the CDR3 is TGTGCCAGCAATGACAGGGCTGCGGTCTATGGCTACACCTTC.

This clonotype was found a few times. Sequence at one end of the junction differs from germline and may be a read error. The rearrangement links TRBV6-1 to TRBJ2-2; no clear D gene. Germline V gene sequence: CDR1 MNHNS, CDR2 SASEGT. CDR3 length: 13 residues. DNA for the CDR3: TGTGCCAGCAGTGACGCGGCCACCGAGGAGCTGTTTTTT. Its translation is CASSDAATEELFF.

A single count supports this clonotype. At one end the junction does not follow the germline gene, possibly because of a read error. The chain carries TRBV12-3 or TRBV12-4 and TRBJ2-2; 8 positions agree with TRBD1. The CDR3 runs 15 residues. Here the CDR3 reads CASSRQGKVTRELFF. CDR3 in DNA: TGTGCCAGCAGTCGACAGGGGAAGGTCACCAGGGAGCTGTTTTTT.

The chain has TRBV29-1 and TRBJ1-2; D ambiguous. V lost 4 bases and J 7 bases, leaving 7 bases between the germline ends. The CDR3 extends over 10 amino acids. Germline CDR1 is SQVTM and CDR2 is ANQGSEA. The CDR3 reads CSVAPPGYTF. The CDR3 coding sequence is TGCAGCGTTGCCCCACCTGGCTACACCTTC. Full variable domain (missing parts from reference TRBV29-1 and TRBJ1-2): SAVISQKPSRDICQRGTSLTIQCQVDSQVTMMFWYRQQPGQSLTLIATANQGSEATYESGFVIDKFPISRPNLTFSTLTVSNMSPEDSSIYLCSVAPPGYTFGSGTRLTVV.

The table lists this clonotype with many counts. The chain employs TRBV5-1 and TRBJ1-6, with TRBD1 as a possible D gene (5 bases). Germline CDR1 is SGHRS and CDR2 is YFSETQ. The CDR3 consists of 14 residues. V was trimmed by 5 bases and J by 6 bases, leaving 12 bases between them. The CDR3 protein is CASSPGTTNSPLHF. DNA of the CDR3: TGCGCCAGCAGTCCCGGGACGACTAATTCACCCCTCCACTTT.

On this clonotype: Here the CDR3 omits its conserved ending phenylalanine or tryptophan, so a read error is the likely source. The gene calls are TRBV4-1 and TRBJ2-7, with 9 bases lining up with TRBD2. Per the germline V gene, CDR1 is MGHRA and CDR2 is YSYEKL. The CDR3 is 15 amino acids. V dropped 0 bases and J dropped 3; count of bases not matched to a gene: 3. CDR3 sequence reads: CASSQEPSGIYEQYC. CDR3 sequence (DNA): TGCGCCAGCAGCCAAGAGCCTAGCGGGATCTACGAGCAGTACTGC.

The rearrangement joins TRBV4-2 to TRBJ2-2; 8 nucleotides align to TRBD2. CDR1 and CDR2 from the germline V gene are LGHNA and YNFKEQ. The ends lost 2 bases at V and 4 bases at J; junction bases unmatched: 0. This CDR3 spans 14 amino acids. CDR3 region: CASSQTSGTGELFF. The CDR3 bases are TGTGCCAGCAGCCAAACTAGCGGCACCGGGGAGCTGTTTTTT.

The chain has TRBV4-3 and TRBJ2-5; D is uncertain. Germline V lookup: CDR1 LGHNA, CDR2 YSLEER. The CDR3 is made up of 14 amino acids. V lost 0 bases and J 11 bases, leaving 16 bases between the germline ends. The CDR3 DNA reads as TGCGCCAGCAGCCAAGAAGTATGGCCGTATGAGCAGTACTTC. Translated: CASSQEVWPYEQYF.

This chain joins TRBV5-1 and TRBJ2-1; 11 bases align to TRBD2. The CDR3 is 16 residues long. V was pared by 5 bases and J by 6 bases, with 10 bases of the junction left unmatched. Looked up from germline, CDR1 is SGHRS and CDR2 is YFSETQ. CDR3: CASSFSLAGGPNEQFF. The CDR3 nucleotides read TGCGCCAGCAGTTTCTCTCTAGCGGGAGGACCCAATGAGCAGTTCTTC.

The J gene is TRBJ2-7, the V gene TRBV5-1, with D perhaps matching TRBD1 or TRBD2 (5 bases each). The CDR3 runs to 14 residues. CDR1 and CDR2 from the germline V gene are SGHRS and YFSETQ. The V end lost 4 bases, the J end lost 0 bases, and 11 bases lay between the germline ends. The CDR3 is CASSRDRRSYEQYF. The CDR3 DNA sequence: TGCGCCAGCAGCCGGGACCGTCGCTCCTACGAGCAGTACTTC.

Turning to this clonotype: Sequence at one end of the junction differs from germline and may be a read error. The genes are TRBV4-1 and TRBJ1-2; TRBD1 is a possible D gene (5 bases). Germline assignment: CDR1 MGHRA and CDR2 YSYEKL. The CDR3 length is 13 residues. For the CDR3, the DNA is TGCGCCGGCAGCCGCAACGGGGGAGTCGACTACACCTTC. Its protein product is CAGSRNGGVDYTF.

This clonotype was counted a few times. The rearrangement uses TRBV20-1 and TRBJ2-3; 8 bases map to TRBD2. J was trimmed by 3 bases and V by 0 bases; bases with no gene match: 8. Per the germline V gene, CDR1 is DFQATT and CDR2 is SNEGSKA (reference sequence). This CDR3 comprises 16 residues. CDR3 sequence (DNA): TGCAGTGCTAGAGATTGGGCGGGAGGAAGGACAGATACGCAGTATTTT. This gives the protein CSARDWAGGRTDTQYF.

V is TRBV7-2 and J is TRBJ1-1, with 7 bases aligning to TRBD1. J lost 1 base, V lost 5 bases, and 7 bases had no gene match. This CDR3 is 15 amino acids long. Germline assignment: CDR1 SGHTA and CDR2 FQGNSA. This CDR3 reads CASSQDRRTNTEAFF. DNA for the CDR3: TGTGCCAGCAGCCAGGACAGGAGGACGAACACTGAAGCTTTCTTT.